This T cell receptor (beta chain) was captured in a study of vaccination effects on CD4 cells after COVID-19. Across the whole study: After vaccination, three convalescent patients were sampled at early and late time points.

Before sequencing, viral peptide pools were used by the ViraFEST assay to expand antigen-specific CD4+ T cells. Following culture for around 10 days, CD4+ T cells were isolated. SARS-CoV-2 infection was confirmed by PCR in the person between March and December 2020. Participants received two doses of either the BNT162b2 or mRNA-1273 vaccine. Cultures used 2 million or so PBMC per well, about 10 IU/ml IL-2 and 9.5 to 10 ug/ml peptides. Half the medium was replaced with IL-2 medium on days 3 and 7. Broader study findings: Convalescent patients numbered few in the study; early post-infection timepoints were missing entirely.

Germline CDR1 LNHDA, CDR2 SQIVND (reference sequence). There are 14 residues in the CDR3. V was cut by 5 bases and J by 2 bases, with 12 bases left in between. Using immunoSEQ multiplex PCR, the repertoire was profiled, and TCRdb retains in-frame clones only, with some absent. The sample holds more than 15,000 clones, 65% to 75% seen once. With respect to this clone: As yet, its antigen is unknown.

The sample consisted of CD4+ T cells from PBMCs cultured with SARS-CoV-2 spike peptides, taken after COVID-19 vaccination. The sequence was obtained from a human donor who had a prior SARS-CoV-2 infection. The V gene is TRBV19, the J gene TRBJ1-1, with D uncertain. The CDR3: CASSAEMGNTEAFF. The CDR3 nucleotides read TGTGCCAGTAGTGCAGAGATGGGAAACACTGAAGCTTTCTTT. Using reference TRBV19 and TRBJ1-1 for the parts outside the CDR3, the full variable domain is DGGITQSPKYLFRKEGQNVTLSCEQNLNHDAMYWYRQDPGQGLRLIYYSQIVNDFQKGDIAEGYSVSREKKESFPLTVTSAQKNPTAFYLCASSAEMGNTEAFFGQGTRLTVV.